Shown below are 2 T cell receptor beta chains from a single sample sequenced in a study of cytomegalovirus exposure and HLA in healthy donors. 13 Jbeta primers and 60 Vbeta primers were used for the PCR. TCRdb keeps only in-frame clones here, not all; method: immunoSEQ multiplex PCR. The sample contains over 150,000 clones, approximately 80% of which appear only once. The sample comprised PBMCs. These receptors were taken from a man aged 18 to 30 in good health and CMV-seropositive.

The chain links TRBV4-1 to TRBJ2-5, with D unclear. V shed 1 base and J shed 2 bases, with 5 bases lying between them. This CDR3 has 13 amino acids. The V gene's germline CDR1 is MGHRA and CDR2 YSYEKL. CDR3 nucleotides: TGCGCCAGCAGCCAAGTTGTACAAGAGACCCAGTACTTC. It specifies CASSQVVQETQYF.

This chain uses TRBV7-9 with TRBJ2-1; D may be TRBD2 (5 bases). V was clipped by 0 bases and J by 6 bases, with 21 bases between them. This CDR3 is 18 amino acids long. Germline CDR1 is SEHNR and CDR2 is FQNEAQ (reference sequence). The CDR3 sequence is CASSLAGPREPYVNEQFF. The CDR3 DNA sequence: TGTGCCAGCAGCTTAGCGGGCCCGAGGGAACCCTACGTCAATGAGCAGTTCTTC.